Shown below are 5 T cell receptor beta chains from a single sample sequenced in a study of blood T cell repertoires in COVID-19. The method was immunoSEQ multiplex PCR; TCRdb's version includes in-frame clones alone and lacks a portion of them. The sample yields some 120,000 clones, 55% to 75% seen once. Source material: peripheral blood. The origin of the receptors is a human donor with acute or convalescent COVID-19. The donor label of this sample is uncertain.

The chain carries TRBV7-9 and TRBJ2-7, with 8 bases identical to TRBD1. The CDR3 consists of 14 residues. CDR1 SEHNR and CDR2 FQNEAQ come from the germline V gene (reference sequence). The V gene end was trimmed by 5 bases and the J gene end by 5 bases; junction bases not matched to a gene: 8. The CDR3 bases are TGTGCCAGCAGCCCACGGACAGGGACGGACGAGCAGTACTTC. Protein product: CASSPRTGTDEQYF.

This chain joins TRBV23-1 and TRBJ2-7; 15 bases are shared with TRBD2. TRBV23-1 belongs to the ORF category, with a function that is uncertain. The V gene end was trimmed by 2 bases and the J gene end by 1 base; junction bases not matched to a gene: 12. The CDR3 is 20 residues long. CDR3 in DNA: TGCGCCAGCAGTCAAAGGCACGGGACTAGCGGGGGGAGTAAGTCCTACGAGCAGTACTTC. It yields the protein CASSQRHGTSGGSKSYEQYF.

This chain links TRBV2 with TRBJ1-6, with a tentative D call TRBD1 (5 bases). This CDR3 is built from 15 residues. The V and J ends lost 3 bases and 6 bases respectively, with 12 bases between them. The V gene's germline CDR1 is SNHLY and CDR2 FYNNEI. The DNA for the CDR3 is TGTGCCAGCAGTGATCAGGGCACCTTTAATTCACCCCTCCACTTT. Residues: CASSDQGTFNSPLHF.

Only one count was recorded for this clone. The chain employs TRBV20-1 and TRBJ2-1; tentatively, D is TRBD2 (5 bases). The CDR3 covers 11 residues. The V end lost 3 bases, the J end lost 9 bases, and 9 bases lay between the germline ends. Per germline, CDR1 DFQATT and CDR2 SNEGSKA (reference sequence). The CDR3 sequence: CSARPSPEQFF. Here the CDR3 DNA reads TGCAGTGCTAGGCCTAGCCCTGAGCAGTTCTTC.

The J gene is TRBJ1-2, the V gene TRBV7-9; D not resolved. Trimming took 4 bases from V and 0 from J, leaving 6 bases between them. The V gene's germline CDR1 is SEHNR and CDR2 FQNEAQ (reference sequence). This CDR3 has 13 residues. The CDR3 reads CASSSEANYGYTF. As DNA, the CDR3 is TGTGCCAGCAGCTCGGAGGCTAACTATGGCTACACCTTC.